Listed here are 30 T cell receptor beta chains from one sample, sequenced in a study of blood T cell repertoires in COVID-19 (dated by TCRdb to 2020 to 2022). The library was made by the immunoSEQ multiplex PCR assay. TCRdb limited this immuneACCESS table to in-frame rearrangements with V and J called. A share of clones is missing; checked studies link under half to unresolved V genes, and the rest is unexplained. This sample lists under 95,000 clones; 70% to 85% were detected once. The ten largest account for 11% of the sample. The material sequenced was peripheral blood. Every receptor here comes from a man aged 70-80 years with acute or convalescent COVID-19.

The rearrangement joins TRBV6-5 to TRBJ1-5; TRBD1 aligns across 7 bases. Germline CDR1 MNHEY, CDR2 SVGAGI. V lost 2 bases and J lost 1; bases outside the gene matches: 5. The CDR3 covers 16 residues. As DNA, the CDR3 is TGTGCCAGCAGTTACGGGCACAGGGGCAGCAATCAGCCCCAGCATTTT. This codes for CASSYGHRGSNQPQHF.

The rearrangement joins TRBV5-1 to TRBJ1-2; no clear D gene. Looked up from germline, CDR1 is SGHRS and CDR2 is YFSETQ. The CDR3 runs to 12 residues. The V end was cut by 7 bases, the J end by 4 bases, with 11 bases between. CDR3 sequence reads: CASGGLSYGYTF. DNA for the CDR3: TGCGCCAGCGGTGGCCTTTCCTATGGCTACACCTTC. The whole variable domain, remainder taken from reference TRBV5-1 and TRBJ1-2, is KAGVTQTPRYLIKTRGQQVTLSCSPISGHRSVSWYQQTPGQGLQFLFEYFSETQRNKGNFPGRFSGRQFSNSRSEMNVSTLELGDSALYLCASGGLSYGYTFGSGTRLTVV.

V usage is TRBV10-2 and J usage is TRBJ2-3; D perhaps matches TRBD1 (6 bases). Trimming took 6 bases from V and 4 from J, leaving 14 bases between them. There are 14 residues in the CDR3. Per germline, CDR1 WSHSY and CDR2 SAAADI. CDR3 loop: CASRPTGLADTQYF. As DNA, the CDR3 is TGCGCCAGCAGACCTACAGGGCTCGCAGATACGCAGTATTTT.

The chain recombines TRBV24-1 with TRBJ2-5, with 7 bases matching TRBD1. The CDR3 covers 16 residues. V shed 4 bases, J shed 4 bases, and the junction held 11 bases outside the gene matches. Per germline, CDR1 KGHDR and CDR2 SFDVKD. CDR3 loop: CATSDVQGSVGETQYF. The CDR3 DNA reads as TGTGCCACCAGTGACGTACAGGGGAGTGTTGGAGAGACCCAGTACTTC.

The genes are TRBV7-9 and TRBJ2-1, with 11 bases lining up with TRBD1. Losses at the gene ends were 5 bases for V and 6 bases for J; bases not matched to a gene: 6. From germline, CDR1 is SEHNR and CDR2 FQNEAQ (reference sequence). CDR3 length: 15 amino acids. As DNA, the CDR3 is TGTGCCAGCAGCGCCAGGACAGGGGGCCTCAATGAGCAGTTCTTC. Amino acids: CASSARTGGLNEQFF.

This clone was seen only once. The chain couples TRBV3-1 (or the pseudogene TRBV3-2) to TRBJ2-2, with 8 nucleotides matching TRBD2. Germline values: CDR1 LGHDT, CDR2 YNNKEL (reference sequence). The CDR3 runs to 18 residues. The J segment lost 0 bases and the V segment lost 7 bases, leaving 13 bases of the junction unmatched. The CDR3 DNA is TGTGCCAGCATCCCAGTAGAGCGGGGGACCTCGAACACCGGGGAGCTGTTTTTT. Translated, it gives CASIPVERGTSNTGELFF.

This sequence joins TRBV7-9 and TRBJ2-3, with 10 positions matching TRBD2. From germline, CDR1 is SEHNR and CDR2 FQNEAQ (reference sequence). V gave up 6 bases and J gave up 4 bases; unmatched junction bases: 7. This CDR3 is 15 amino acids long. This chain's CDR3 is CASSPGTSEADTQYF. CDR3 DNA sequence: TGTGCCAGCAGTCCCGGGACTAGCGAAGCAGATACGCAGTATTTT.

This clone was counted between two and nine times. The chain combines TRBV5-4 with TRBJ2-2; no reliable D call. V dropped 0 bases and J dropped 7 bases, with 7 bases sitting between them. Germline assignment: CDR1 SGHNT and CDR2 YYREEE (reference sequence). The CDR3 runs 13 residues. The CDR3, as DNA: TGTGCCAGCAGCTTGGCGTTGTACGGGGAGCTGTTTTTT. This translates into CASSLALYGELFF.

The CDR3 nucleotides read TGTGCCAGCAGGCCCCCGGGACAGGGTATTAACTATGGCTACACCTTC. Protein product: CASRPPGQGINYGYTF. The rearrangement uses TRBV6-6 and TRBJ1-2; 9 nucleotides match TRBD1. Trimming at V came to 6 bases and at J to 1 base, leaving 9 bases not matched to a gene. The length of the CDR3 is 16 residues. Germline-derived CDR1 and CDR2 are MNHNY and SVGAGI (reference sequence).

The chain couples TRBV5-1 to TRBJ2-3, with D perhaps matching TRBD2 (6 bases). The CDR3 sequence is 15 residues long. The germline CDR1 and CDR2 sequences are SGHRS and YFSETQ. V shed 4 bases and J shed 2 bases, with 14 bases lying between them. This CDR3 reads CASSPEGIDTDTQYF. CDR3 DNA: TGCGCCAGCAGCCCGGAGGGGATAGACACAGATACGCAGTATTTT.

This sequence joins TRBV29-1 and TRBJ1-1; D is possibly TRBD1 (6 bases). Germline V gives CDR1 SQVTM, CDR2 ANQGSEA. The CDR3 is 14 residues long. V lost 3 bases to trimming and J lost 2 bases, with 13 bases between them. The CDR3 protein is CSVERGLGNTEAFF. CDR3 bases: TGCAGCGTTGAGCGGGGGCTCGGCAACACTGAAGCTTTCTTT.

This clone was observed a few times. The chain couples TRBV15 to TRBJ1-2, with 9 bases lining up with TRBD1. Germline V CDR1 and CDR2: LNHNV, YYDKDF (reference sequence). The junction had 3 bases not matched to a gene; V was cut back by 1 base and J by 3 bases. CDR3 length: 15 amino acids. The CDR3 DNA follows: TGTGCCACCAGCAGAGGGGGACAGGGAGACTATGGCTACACCTTC. Translation gives CATSRGGQGDYGYTF.

This chain uses TRBV6-5 with TRBJ2-4; the match to TRBD1 covers 8 bases. Germline assignment: CDR1 MNHEY and CDR2 SVGAGI. This CDR3 spans 16 amino acids. The ends lost 4 bases at V and 1 base at J; junction bases unmatched: 6. CDR3 DNA: TGTGCCAGCAGTTTTGGACAGGGATTCGCCAAAAACATTCAGTACTTC. Protein sequence: CASSFGQGFAKNIQYF.

This rearrangement joins TRBV7-6 to TRBJ1-2; 10 nucleotides agree with TRBD1. Germline V CDR1 and CDR2: SGHVS, FNYEAQ. This CDR3 has 14 amino acids. V gave up 5 bases and J gave up 4 bases; unmatched junction bases: 4. In nucleotides, the CDR3 is TGTGCCAGCAGCCGCGGACAGGGGGTCTATGGCTACACCTTC. It yields the protein CASSRGQGVYGYTF.

This clone showed up just once. The chain combines TRBV10-1 with TRBJ2-2; D is possibly TRBD2 (6 bases). The CDR3 runs to 16 residues. The V end lost 3 bases, the J end lost 0 bases, and 11 bases lay between the germline ends. From germline, CDR1 is WNHNN and CDR2 SYGVQD (reference sequence). CDR3 protein: CASSDPTSTNTGELFF. Written as DNA, the CDR3 is TGCGCCAGCAGTGACCCTACTAGCACGAACACCGGGGAGCTGTTTTTT.

This clone has a handful of counts. V and J are TRBV18 and TRBJ2-1; perhaps TRBD1 as D (5 bases). The V and J ends lost 2 bases and 3 bases respectively, with 8 bases between them. Germline values: CDR1 KGHSH, CDR2 LQKENI. The CDR3 runs to 14 residues. The CDR3 nucleotides are TGTGCCAGCTCACCAACGACAGACTACAATGAGCAGTTCTTC. This gives the protein CASSPTTDYNEQFF.

The chain is built from TRBV10-3 and TRBJ2-3, with 11 positions matching TRBD2. The CDR3 is 17 amino acids. With V trimmed by 0 bases and J by 5 bases, 7 bases remained unmatched. Germline lookup yields CDR1 ENHRY and CDR2 SYGVKD. The CDR3 bases are TGTGCCATCAGTGAGTCGGTACTAGCGGGGGTGGGAGATACGCAGTATTTT. This sequence encodes CAISESVLAGVGDTQYF.

Regarding this clone: At one of its ends the junction is not consistent with the germline gene, which may arise from a read error. The rearrangement links TRBV19 to TRBJ1-5; 7 bases agree with TRBD1. CDR3 length: 14 amino acids. CDR1 LNHDA and CDR2 SQIVND come from the germline V gene (reference sequence). The CDR3 reads CATMTGSGGQAQHF. The CDR3 DNA reads as TGTGCCACCATGACAGGGAGTGGAGGTCAGGCCCAGCATTTT.

The CDR3 DNA reads as TGTGCCAGCAGCCTCGGACTAGCCAACGAGCAGTACTTC. Amino acid sequence: CASSLGLANEQYF. This chain uses TRBV14 with TRBJ2-7; 8 bases fit TRBD2. The germline gives CDR1 SGHDN, CDR2 FVKESK. With V trimmed by 4 bases and J by 5 bases, 4 bases remained unmatched. The CDR3 has 13 amino acids.

The rearrangement links TRBV9 to TRBJ2-3, with 8 bases fitting TRBD1. The CDR3 length is 16 residues. With 4 bases clipped from V and 0 bases from J, the junction kept 7 bases outside the gene matches. In germline, CDR1 is SGDLS, CDR2 YYNGEE. CDR3 amino acids: CASSPRTGMSTDTQYF. CDR3 nucleotides: TGTGCCAGCAGCCCTAGGACAGGGATGAGCACAGATACGCAGTATTTT.

The chain joins TRBV7-9 to TRBJ2-5; 7 bases align to TRBD1. Germline CDR1 is SEHNR and CDR2 is FQNEAQ (reference sequence). The CDR3 has 14 amino acids. V lost 5 bases to trimming and J lost 5 bases; unmatched junction nucleotides: 8. The CDR3 is CASSVQTGWETQYF. The DNA of the CDR3 is TGTGCCAGCAGCGTACAGACAGGGTGGGAGACCCAGTACTTC.

The chain carries TRBV18 and TRBJ2-2; 14 bases map to TRBD2. Germline V CDR1 and CDR2: KGHSH, LQKENI. CDR3 length equals 19 residues. Trimming cost V 3 bases and J 3 bases; bases outside gene matches: 9. The CDR3 region has the DNA TGTGCCAGCTCACCTCGACTAGCGGGGGGGCCCGAGGACACCGGGGAGCTGTTTTTT. This translates into CASSPRLAGGPEDTGELFF. Using reference TRBV18 and TRBJ2-2 for the parts outside the CDR3, the full variable domain is NAGVMQNPRHLVRRRGQEARLRCSPMKGHSHVYWYRQLPEEGLKFMVYLQKENIIDESGMPKERFSAEFPKEGPSILRIQQVVRGDSAAYFCASSPRLAGGPEDTGELFFGEGSRLTVL.

V is TRBV19 and J is TRBJ1-5, with 8 bases identical to TRBD1. CDR3 length: 14 residues. The germline gives CDR1 LNHDA, CDR2 SQIVND (reference sequence). V lost 9 bases, J lost 2 bases, and 6 bases stayed unmatched. The CDR3 reads CASRTGRGNQPQHF. CDR3 coding DNA: TGTGCCAGCCGGACAGGGAGAGGCAATCAGCCCCAGCATTTT.

There are a few counts of this clone. The chain uses TRBV5-1 and TRBJ2-7; the D gene is possibly TRBD1 (5 bases). V was shortened by 5 bases and J by 4 bases, with 22 bases between the two germline ends. Germline CDR1 and CDR2: SGHRS and YFSETQ. The CDR3 runs 16 residues. Here the CDR3 reads CASRDLGQAKSYEQYF. Here the CDR3 DNA reads TGCGCCAGCAGGGATCTGGGGCAGGCAAAAAGTTACGAGCAGTACTTC.

The CDR3 here is CASSLGPDTDTQYF. The CDR3 DNA follows: TGTGCCAGCAGCTTAGGGCCAGACACAGATACGCAGTATTTT. The chain employs TRBV7-3 and TRBJ2-3, with D uncertain. With 2 bases removed from V and 2 bases from J, the gap between germline ends came to 8 bases. Germline V gene lookup returns CDR1 SGHTA and CDR2 FQGTGA. This CDR3 region has 14 residues.

The chain recombines TRBV5-5 with TRBJ1-2, with 7 bases aligning to TRBD1. The V and J ends lost 2 bases and 8 bases, in that order; junction bases with no gene match: 15. The CDR3 consists of 16 residues. The germline V gene encodes CDR1 SGHKS and CDR2 YYEKEE (reference sequence). The CDR3 region is CASSLNPPGQGGGYTF. The CDR3 DNA follows: TGTGCCAGCAGCTTAAACCCCCCGGGGCAGGGGGGAGGCTACACCTTC.

J is TRBJ2-7 and V is TRBV28, with D maybe TRBD1 (5 bases). Germline CDR1 reads MDHEN; CDR2 reads SYDVKM. The V end was cut by 3 bases, the J end by 3 bases, with 9 bases between. This CDR3 has 13 amino acids. The CDR3 spells CASSFQGRYEQYF. The CDR3 DNA follows: TGTGCCAGCAGTTTCCAGGGCCGCTACGAGCAGTACTTC.

This clone came up once. CDR3 residues: CAWKLGRARGYTF. CDR3 coding DNA: TGTGCCTGGAAGCTTGGGCGGGCGCGTGGCTACACCTTC. V and J are TRBV30 and TRBJ1-2; D gene uncertain. The CDR3 contains 13 residues. In germline, CDR1 is GTSNPN, CDR2 SVGIG (reference sequence). Trimming removed 4 bases at V and 7 bases at J, with 16 bases between.

This clone was observed a few times. V and J are TRBV18 and TRBJ2-7; tentative D call: TRBD2 (6 bases). This CDR3 spans 15 amino acids. Trimming cost V 4 bases and J 0 bases, with 13 bases left between them. Germline V lookup: CDR1 KGHSH, CDR2 LQKENI. CDR3 DNA: TGTGCCAGCTCACGCGGGACCTCCGGCTCCTACGAGCAGTACGTC. This codes for CASSRGTSGSYEQYV.

This clone has more than one count but fewer than ten. V is TRBV11-2 and J is TRBJ2-1, with TRBD2 identical over 15 bases. Germline V lookup: CDR1 SGHAT, CDR2 FQNNGV. Trimming at V came to 5 bases and at J to 3 bases, leaving 8 bases not matched to a gene. CDR3 length: 18 residues. The CDR3: CASSTRGLAGGGYNEQFF. CDR3 nucleotides: TGTGCCAGCAGCACCCGGGGACTAGCGGGGGGAGGCTACAATGAGCAGTTCTTC.